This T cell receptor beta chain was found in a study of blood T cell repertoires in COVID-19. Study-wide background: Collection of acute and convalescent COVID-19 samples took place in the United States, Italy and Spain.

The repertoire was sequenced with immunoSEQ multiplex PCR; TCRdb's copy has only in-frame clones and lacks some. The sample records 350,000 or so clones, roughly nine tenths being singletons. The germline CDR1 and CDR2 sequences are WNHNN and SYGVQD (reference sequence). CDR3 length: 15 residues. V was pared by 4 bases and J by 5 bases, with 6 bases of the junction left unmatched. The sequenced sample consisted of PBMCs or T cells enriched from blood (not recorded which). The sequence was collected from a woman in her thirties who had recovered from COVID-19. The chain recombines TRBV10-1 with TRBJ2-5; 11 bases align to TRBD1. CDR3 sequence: CASSGSDRGLETQYF. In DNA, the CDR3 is TGCGCCAGCAGTGGCTCGGACAGGGGGCTGGAGACCCAGTACTTC.